Reported below is one TCR beta chain. Its target is not known. Germline CDR1 is SGHTA and CDR2 is FQGNSA. Trimming took off 5 bases at V and 6 bases at J, with 13 bases between the two ends. The CDR3 loop spans 14 amino acids. This sample is drawn from a study of siplizumab effects on memory and regulatory T cells. Around 96,000 TCR templates were measured in each sample. Method: immunoSEQ multiplex PCR; TCRdb's copy keeps in-frame clones and lacks some. The table records nearly 85,000 clones, approximately 86% of them present only once. Study observations and caveats: Researchers could map only a minor fraction of alloreactive clones to unstimulated subsets. The diversity of naive T cells seemed greater than that of memory cells, and their alloresponse contribution seemed major.

The source is a human donor in good health. The specimen was Tregs sorted from blood. The chain employs TRBV7-2 and TRBJ2-2, with no clear D. CDR3 loop: CASSPRLFAGELFF. CDR3 nucleotide sequence: TGTGCCAGCAGCCCACGTCTGTTTGCCGGGGAGCTGTTTTTT.